The sequence of this T cell receptor (beta chain) was determined in a study of blood T cell repertoires in COVID-19. Study information: The study counted Cohort 3 donors as recovered given two negative PCRs, clearance, or symptom resolution. T cells, B-cell-depleted T cells, or PBMCs provided the cDNA or gDNA that served as material. From the United States, Italy and Spain came samples of acute and convalescent COVID-19.

Assay used: immunoSEQ multiplex PCR; TCRdb lists only in-frame clones, some missing. Found here are fewer than 350,000 clones, more than 75% of them singletons; the top ten hold 2% to 2.5%. Germline assignment: CDR1 SGHTA and CDR2 FQGTGA. The ends were cut back, 1 base at V and 6 bases at J, with 7 bases in the middle. CDR3 size: 13 residues. The TCR comes from a woman aged 55-69 years in a cohort exposed to, infected with or recovered from COVID-19 (not recorded which). V usage is TRBV7-3 and J usage is TRBJ2-1; D not certain. What was sequenced was PBMCs or T cells enriched from blood (not recorded which). CDR3 sequence: CASSLSEPNEQFF. CDR3 coding DNA: TGTGCCAGCAGCTTAAGCGAGCCCAATGAGCAGTTCTTC.